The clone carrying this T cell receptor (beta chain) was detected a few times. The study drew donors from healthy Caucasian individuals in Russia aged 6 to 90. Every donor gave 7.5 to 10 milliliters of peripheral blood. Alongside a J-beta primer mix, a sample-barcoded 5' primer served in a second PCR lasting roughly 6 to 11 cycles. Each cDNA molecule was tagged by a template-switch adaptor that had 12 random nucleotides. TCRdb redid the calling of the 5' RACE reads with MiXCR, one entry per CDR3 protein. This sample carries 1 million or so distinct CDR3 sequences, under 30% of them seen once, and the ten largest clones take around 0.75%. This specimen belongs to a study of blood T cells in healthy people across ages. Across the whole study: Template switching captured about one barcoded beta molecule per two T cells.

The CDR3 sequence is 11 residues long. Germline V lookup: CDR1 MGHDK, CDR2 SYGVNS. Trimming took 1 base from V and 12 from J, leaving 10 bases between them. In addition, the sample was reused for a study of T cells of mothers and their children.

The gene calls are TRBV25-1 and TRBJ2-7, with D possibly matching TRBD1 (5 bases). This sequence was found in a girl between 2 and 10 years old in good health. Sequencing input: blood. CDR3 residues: CASSESDSPYF. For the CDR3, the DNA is TGTGCCAGCAGTGAATCTGACAGCCCGTACTTC.